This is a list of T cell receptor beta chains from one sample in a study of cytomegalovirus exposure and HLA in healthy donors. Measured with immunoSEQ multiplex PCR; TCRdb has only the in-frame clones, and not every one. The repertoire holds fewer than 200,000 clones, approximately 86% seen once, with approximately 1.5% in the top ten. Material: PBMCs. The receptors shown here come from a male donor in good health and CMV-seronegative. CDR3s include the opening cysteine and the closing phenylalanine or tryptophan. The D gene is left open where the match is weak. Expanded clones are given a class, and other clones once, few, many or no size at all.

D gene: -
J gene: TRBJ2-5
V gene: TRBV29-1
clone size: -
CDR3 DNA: TGCAGCGTTAGTCTCTCCCGGGAGACCCAGTACTTC
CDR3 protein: CSVSLSRETQYF

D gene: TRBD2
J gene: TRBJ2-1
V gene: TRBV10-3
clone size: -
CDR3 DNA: TGTGCCATCAGTGATGACGGGGGGTACAATGAGCAGTTCTTC
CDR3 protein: CAISDDGGYNEQFF

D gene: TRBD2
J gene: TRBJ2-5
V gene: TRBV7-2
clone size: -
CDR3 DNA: TGTGCCAGCAGCTTAGAAGCGGGAGGGCAAGAGACCCAGTACTTC
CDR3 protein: CASSLEAGGQETQYF

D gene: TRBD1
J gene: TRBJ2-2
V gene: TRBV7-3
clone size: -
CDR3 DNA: TGTGCCAGCAGCTCCGGGACAGGGAGCGGGGAGCTGTTTTTT
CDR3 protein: CASSSGTGSGELFF

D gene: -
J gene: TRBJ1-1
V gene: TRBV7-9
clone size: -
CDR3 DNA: TGTGCCAGCAGCCGGGGTGGCACTGAAGCTTTCTTT
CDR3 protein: CASSRGGTEAFF

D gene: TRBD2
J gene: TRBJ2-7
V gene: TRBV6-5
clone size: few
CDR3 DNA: TGTGCCAGCAGTTACGAGTTTAGGACTAGCGGGAGCCAGTACTTC
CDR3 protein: CASSYEFRTSGSQYF

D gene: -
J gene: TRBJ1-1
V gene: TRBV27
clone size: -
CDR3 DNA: TGTGCCAGCAGTTTCCACAGGGCCATGAACACTGAAGCTTTCTTT
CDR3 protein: CASSFHRAMNTEAFF

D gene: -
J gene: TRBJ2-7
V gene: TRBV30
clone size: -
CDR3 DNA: TGTGCCTGGAGCCGCAACGTCCCCCCGGACGAGCAGTACTTC
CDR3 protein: CAWSRNVPPDEQYF

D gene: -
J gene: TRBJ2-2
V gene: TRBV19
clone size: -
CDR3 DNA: TGTGCCAGTTTCCCCGGCGGTACGAACACCGGGGAGCTGTTTTTT
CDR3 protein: CASFPGGTNTGELFF

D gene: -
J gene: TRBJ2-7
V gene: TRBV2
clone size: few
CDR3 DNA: TGTGCCAGCAGTGATAACTACGAGCAGTACTTC
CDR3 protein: CASSDNYEQYF

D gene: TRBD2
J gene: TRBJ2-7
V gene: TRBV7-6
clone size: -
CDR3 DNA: TGTGCCAGCAGCCCAGGGACTAGCGGGACCACCTACGAGCAGTACTTC
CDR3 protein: CASSPGTSGTTYEQYF

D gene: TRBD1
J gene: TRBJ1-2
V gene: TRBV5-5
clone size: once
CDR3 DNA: TGTGCCAGCAGCGTAGGAACAGGGGTCTCCTATGGCTACACCTTC
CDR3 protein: CASSVGTGVSYGYTF

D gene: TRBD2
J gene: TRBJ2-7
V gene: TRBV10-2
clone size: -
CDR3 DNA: TGCGCCAGCAGTGAACGGGGGGAGTACTACGAGCAGTACTTC
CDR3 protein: CASSERGEYYEQYF

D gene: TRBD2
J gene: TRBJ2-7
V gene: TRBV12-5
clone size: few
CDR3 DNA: TGTGCTAGTGGTTTGGACCGGACTAGCGGGGGGGCCGTACACGAGCAGTACTTC
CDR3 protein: CASGLDRTSGGAVHEQYF

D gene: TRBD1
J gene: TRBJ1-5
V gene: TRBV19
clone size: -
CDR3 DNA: TGTGCCAGTTGTCCCGGGACAGGGGCGCTAGGTCAGCCCCAGCATTTT
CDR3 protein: CASCPGTGALGQPQHF

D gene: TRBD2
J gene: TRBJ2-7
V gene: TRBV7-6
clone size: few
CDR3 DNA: TGTGCCAGCAGCTTAGCGAGGAGCGGGAGCTCCTACGAGCAGTACTTC
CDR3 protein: CASSLARSGSSYEQYF

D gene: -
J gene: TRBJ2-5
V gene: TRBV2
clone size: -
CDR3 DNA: TGTGCCAGCAGTGACCCTAGCGCGGGTGAGACCCAGTACTTC
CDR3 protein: CASSDPSAGETQYF

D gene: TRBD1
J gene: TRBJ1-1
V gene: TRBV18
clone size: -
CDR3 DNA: TGTGCCAGCTCACCAGTGGAGGGGGCTGGAACTTTCTTT
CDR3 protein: CASSPVEGAGTFF

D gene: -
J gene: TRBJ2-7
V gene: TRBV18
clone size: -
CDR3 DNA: TGTGCCAGCTCACTCGGACTGGCAGGCGAGCAGTACTTC
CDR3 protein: CASSLGLAGEQYF

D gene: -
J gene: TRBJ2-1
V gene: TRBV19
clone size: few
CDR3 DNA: TGTGCCAGTAGTAAGGAGGCGGGAAGCTCCTACAATGAGCAGTTCTTC
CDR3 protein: CASSKEAGSSYNEQFF

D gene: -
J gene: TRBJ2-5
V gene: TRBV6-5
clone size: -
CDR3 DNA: TGTGCCAGCAGCCCCGGTGGTCATGAGACCCAGTACTTC
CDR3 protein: CASSPGGHETQYF

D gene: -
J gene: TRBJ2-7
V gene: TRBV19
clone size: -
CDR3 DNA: TGTGCCAGTAGTATATTTGGAGCCAAGAGCCGCTCCTACGAGCAGTACTTC
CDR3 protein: CASSIFGAKSRSYEQYF

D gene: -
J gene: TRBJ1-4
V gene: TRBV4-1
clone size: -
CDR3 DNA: TGCGCCAGCAGCCAAGGACCGGGGGGGCTTGAAAAACTGTTTTTT
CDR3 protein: CASSQGPGGLEKLFF

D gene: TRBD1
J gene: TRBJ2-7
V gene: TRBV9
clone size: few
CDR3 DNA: TGTGCCAGCAGCGCTCCGGGACAGGGGAGCTACGAGCAGTACTTC
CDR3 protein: CASSAPGQGSYEQYF

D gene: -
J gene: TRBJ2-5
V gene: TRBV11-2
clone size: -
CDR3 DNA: TGTGCCAGCAGCTTAGATCTTGCCCCGCGGACCCAGTACTTC
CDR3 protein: CASSLDLAPRTQYF

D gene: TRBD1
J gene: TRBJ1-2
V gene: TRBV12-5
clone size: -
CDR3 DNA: TGTGCTAGTGGTTTACTTCGGACAGGGAAAGGCTACACCTTC
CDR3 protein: CASGLLRTGKGYTF

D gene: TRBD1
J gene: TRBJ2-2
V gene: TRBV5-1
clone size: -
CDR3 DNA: TGCGCCAGCAGCGCGGACAGGGAAGGCGGGGAGCTGTTTTTT
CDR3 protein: CASSADREGGELFF

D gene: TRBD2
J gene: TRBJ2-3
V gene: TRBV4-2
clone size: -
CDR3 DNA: TGTGCCAGCAGCCCTGCTAGCGGGAGCACAGATACGCAGTATTTT
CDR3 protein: CASSPASGSTDTQYF

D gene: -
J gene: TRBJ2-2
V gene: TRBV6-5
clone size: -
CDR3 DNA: TGTGCCAGCAGAAGGGGCTGGGCCGGGGAGCTGTTTTTT
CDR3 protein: CASRRGWAGELFF

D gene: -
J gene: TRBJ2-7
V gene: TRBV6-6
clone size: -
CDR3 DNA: TGTGCCAGCAGTTCTGACAGGAGCTCCTACGAGCAGTACTTC
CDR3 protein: CASSSDRSSYEQYF

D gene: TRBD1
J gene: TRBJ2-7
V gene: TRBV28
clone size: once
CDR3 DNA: TGTGCCAGCAGTCCGCCGGGACAGACAGGTTTGATAACCGACTTC
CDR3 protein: CASSPPGQTGLITDF

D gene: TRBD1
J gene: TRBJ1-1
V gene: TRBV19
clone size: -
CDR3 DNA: TGTGCCAGTAGCCACCTCCGGGACAGCCGTTTACCCTCTGAAGCTTTCTTT
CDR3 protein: CASSHLRDSRLPSEAFF

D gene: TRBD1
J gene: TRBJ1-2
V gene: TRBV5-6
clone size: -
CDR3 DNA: TGTGCCAGCAGCCTAGGACAGGGGCTACCCTATGGCTACACCTTC
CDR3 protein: CASSLGQGLPYGYTF

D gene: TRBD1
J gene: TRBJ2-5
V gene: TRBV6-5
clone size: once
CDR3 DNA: TGTGCCAGCAGGGATACAGGGGTGGAGACCCAGTACTTC
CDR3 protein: CASRDTGVETQYF

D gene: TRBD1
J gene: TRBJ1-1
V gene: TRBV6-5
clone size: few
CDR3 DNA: TGTGCCAGCAGTAGACAGGGGTTCACTGAAGCTTTCTTT
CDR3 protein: CASSRQGFTEAFF

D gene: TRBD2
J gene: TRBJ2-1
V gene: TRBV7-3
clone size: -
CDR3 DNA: TGTGCCAGCAGCTACAACCTAGCGGGTGGGAACAATGAGCAGTTCTTC
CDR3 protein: CASSYNLAGGNNEQFF

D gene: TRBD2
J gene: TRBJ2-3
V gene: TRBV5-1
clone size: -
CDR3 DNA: TGCGCCAGCAGCTTTGTGAGCGGGGGGTGGAGCACAGATACGCAGTATTTT
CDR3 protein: CASSFVSGGWSTDTQYF

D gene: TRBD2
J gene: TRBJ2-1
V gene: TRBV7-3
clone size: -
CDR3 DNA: TGTGCCAGCAGCAACCCTAGCGGGAGTCAGAATGAGCAGTTCTTC
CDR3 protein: CASSNPSGSQNEQFF

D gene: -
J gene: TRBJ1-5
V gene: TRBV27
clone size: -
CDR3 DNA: TGTGCCAGCAGTCATCGGACTGATAATCAGCCCCAGCATTTT
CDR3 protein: CASSHRTDNQPQHF

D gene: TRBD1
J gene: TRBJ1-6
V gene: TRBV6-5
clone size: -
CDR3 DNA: TGTGCCAGCAGTTTCGGACAGGGGCATTCACCCCTCCACTTT
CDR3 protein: CASSFGQGHSPLHF